This T cell receptor beta chain was sequenced for a study of blood T cells in healthy people across ages. V lost 6 bases and J lost 3, with 15 bases in between. The CDR3 has 14 residues. Germline V gene lookup returns CDR1 MNHEY and CDR2 SVGEGT. Only a few counts were recorded for this clonotype. PCR was performed a second time for roughly 7 to 12 cycles using a sample-barcoded 5' primer and a J-beta primer mix. TCRdb re-called the 5' RACE reads through MiXCR, storing one row per CDR3 protein. The sample has 350,000 to 450,000 distinct CDR3 sequences; about 55% are singletons. Sequenced material: blood. The J gene is TRBJ2-7, the V gene TRBV6-2 or TRBV6-3; D remains ambiguous. This receptor was identified in a man between 60 and 70 years old in good health. As DNA, the CDR3 is TGTGCCAGCAGCGATTCCCAGGTATACTACGAGCAGTACTTC. Translating it yields CASSDSQVYYEQYF.